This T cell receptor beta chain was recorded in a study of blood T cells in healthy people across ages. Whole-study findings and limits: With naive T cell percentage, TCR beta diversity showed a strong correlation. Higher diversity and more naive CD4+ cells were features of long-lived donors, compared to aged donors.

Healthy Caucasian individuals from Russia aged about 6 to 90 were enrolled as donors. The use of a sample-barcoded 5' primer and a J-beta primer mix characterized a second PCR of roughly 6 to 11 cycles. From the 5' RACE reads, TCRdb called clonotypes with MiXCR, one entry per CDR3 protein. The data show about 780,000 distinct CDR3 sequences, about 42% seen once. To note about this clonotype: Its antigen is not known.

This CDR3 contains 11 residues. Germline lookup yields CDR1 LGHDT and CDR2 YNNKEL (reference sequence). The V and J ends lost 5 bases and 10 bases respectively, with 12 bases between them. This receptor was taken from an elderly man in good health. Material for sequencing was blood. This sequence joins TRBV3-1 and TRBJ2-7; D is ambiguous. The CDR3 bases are TGTGCCAGCAGCTGTAGGCCGCTACAGTACTTC. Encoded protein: CASSCRPLQYF.